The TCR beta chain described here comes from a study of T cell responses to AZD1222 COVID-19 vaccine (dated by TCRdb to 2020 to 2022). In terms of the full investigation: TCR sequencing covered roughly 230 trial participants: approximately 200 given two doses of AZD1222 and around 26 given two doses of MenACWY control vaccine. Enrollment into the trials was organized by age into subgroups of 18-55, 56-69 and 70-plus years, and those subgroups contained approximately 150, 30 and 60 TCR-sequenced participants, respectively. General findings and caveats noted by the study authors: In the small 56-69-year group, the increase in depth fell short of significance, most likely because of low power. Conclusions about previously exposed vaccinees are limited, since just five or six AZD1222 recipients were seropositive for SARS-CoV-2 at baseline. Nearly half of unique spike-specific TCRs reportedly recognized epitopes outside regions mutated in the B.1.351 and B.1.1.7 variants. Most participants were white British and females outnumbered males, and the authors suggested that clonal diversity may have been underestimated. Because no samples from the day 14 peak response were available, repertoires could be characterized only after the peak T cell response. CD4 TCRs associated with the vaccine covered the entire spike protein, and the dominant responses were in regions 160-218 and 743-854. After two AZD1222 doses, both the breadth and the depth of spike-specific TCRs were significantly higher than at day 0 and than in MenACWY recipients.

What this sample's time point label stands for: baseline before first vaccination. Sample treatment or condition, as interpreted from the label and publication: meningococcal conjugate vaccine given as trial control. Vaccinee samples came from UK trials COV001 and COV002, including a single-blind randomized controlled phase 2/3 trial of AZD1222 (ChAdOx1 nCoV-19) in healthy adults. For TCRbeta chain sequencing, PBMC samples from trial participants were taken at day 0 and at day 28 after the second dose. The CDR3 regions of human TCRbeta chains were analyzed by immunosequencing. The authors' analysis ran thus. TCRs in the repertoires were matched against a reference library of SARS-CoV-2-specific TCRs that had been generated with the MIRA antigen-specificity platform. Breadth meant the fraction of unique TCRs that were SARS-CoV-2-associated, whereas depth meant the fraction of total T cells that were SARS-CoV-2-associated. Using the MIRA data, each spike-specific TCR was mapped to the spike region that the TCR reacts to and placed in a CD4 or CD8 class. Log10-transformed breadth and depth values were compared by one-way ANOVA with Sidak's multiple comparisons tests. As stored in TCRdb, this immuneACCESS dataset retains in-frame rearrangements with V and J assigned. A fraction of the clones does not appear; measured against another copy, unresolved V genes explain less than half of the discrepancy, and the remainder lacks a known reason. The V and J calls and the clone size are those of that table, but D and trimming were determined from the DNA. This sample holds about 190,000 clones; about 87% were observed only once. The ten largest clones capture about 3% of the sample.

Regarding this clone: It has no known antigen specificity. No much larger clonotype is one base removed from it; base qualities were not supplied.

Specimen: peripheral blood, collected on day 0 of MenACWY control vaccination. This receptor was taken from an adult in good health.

In nucleotide form, the sequence is TGTGCCAGCAGTGAATTGGGACTAGGGGGGAACACTGAAGCTTTCTTT. Its protein product is CASSELGLGGNTEAFF. The sequence is built from TRBV6-1 and TRBJ1-1; tentative D gene TRBD1, with 6 bases matching. CDR1 and CDR2, looked up from the germline V gene, are MNHNS and SASEGT. Inclusive of the bounding cysteine and phenylalanine, the CDR3 is 16 residues long. Just CDR3 DNA is preserved here, 48 bases in frame from base 1. Between the V and J ends, shortened by 2 bases and 1 base respectively, the junction contains 14 bases.